Following are 18 T cell receptor beta chains from one sample sequenced in a study of tumor-infiltrating lymphocytes in primary liver carcinoma. Investigators took RNA and DNA out together from approximately 22-30 mg of unsorted bulk tissue. TCR beta cDNA came from around 500 ng total RNA, primed with a constant-region primer. Library construction for TCR beta comprised three nested multiplex PCR rounds performed with slightly modified ARM-PCR. Researchers ran the first two PCR rounds for about 11 cycles each with TRBV1-TRBV30 forward primers and a C-beta reverse primer. MiXCR was run by TCRdb on the multiplex PCR reads, yielding one entry per CDR3 protein. In the table there are roughly 32,000 distinct CDR3 sequences, around 70% of which are singletons. Sequences were obtained from liver tumor tissue from sampling region 3. The subset here: tumor region T3, left-lateral pole. These receptors all stem from a woman aged 25 to 39 with primary liver carcinoma and hepatitis B virus infection.

In regard to this clonotype: Germline and junction disagree at one end, which may indicate a read error. The chain has TRBV11-3 and TRBJ1-5, with TRBD1 as a possible D gene (6 bases). The CDR3 extends over 16 amino acids. Germline CDR1 SGHNT, CDR2 YENEEA. The CDR3 reads CASSDRQLGANQHQHF. As DNA, the CDR3 is TGTGCCAGCAGCGACCGACAGCTGGGGGCCAATCAGCACCAGCATTTT.

For this clonotype: A much larger clone is a single base away; this may be a read error. The rearrangement links TRBV7-8 to TRBJ2-7; D assignment may be TRBD1 or TRBD2 (5 bases each). Germline V gene lookup returns CDR1 SGHVS and CDR2 FQNEAQ. This CDR3 region has 14 residues. CDR3 nucleotide sequence: TGTGCCAGCAACTTGCGGACATATGACGGGGAGCAGCACTTC. Translated: CASNLRTYDGEQHF.

This clonotype was seen more than once but under ten times. This clone may be a read error of a much larger clone one base away. The rearrangement uses TRBV18 and TRBJ2-7; D perhaps matches TRBD2 (6 bases). Trimming stripped 2 bases from V and 6 bases from J, with 17 bases between. The CDR3 is 15 amino acids. Per the germline V gene, CDR1 is KGHSH and CDR2 is LQKENI. The CDR3 is CASSPERLVDGEQYF. The CDR3 nucleotides are TGTGCCAGCTCACCAGAGCGACTAGTGGATGGCGAGCAGTACTTC.

The chain is built from TRBV6-2 or TRBV6-3 and TRBJ2-7; 7 bases match TRBD2. The CDR3 totals 14 residues. J was trimmed by 3 bases and V by 9 bases; bases with no gene match: 11. Germline CDR1 is MNHEY and CDR2 is SVGEGT. CDR3 in amino acids: CASAYTSAGYEQYF. Written as DNA, the CDR3 is TGTGCCAGTGCCTACACTAGCGCCGGCTACGAGCAGTACTTC.

Of note for this clonotype: Compared with germline, one end of the junction differs, possibly owing to a read error. The gene calls are TRBV6-6 and TRBJ2-7; the D call may be TRBD1 or TRBD2 (5 bases each). CDR1 and CDR2 (germline): MNHNY, SVGAGI (reference sequence). CDR3 length: 14 residues. The chain's CDR3 is CVTQIGAGPYEQYF. The CDR3 nucleotides read TGTGTCACCCAAATCGGGGCAGGGCCCTACGAGCAGTATTTC.

As DNA, the CDR3 is TGTGCCAGCACGACTCCTGCGCGGGAGGCAAGGGGGGAGCAGTACGTC. Protein sequence: CASTTPAREARGEQYV. The J gene is TRBJ2-7, the V gene TRBV11-2; 8 bases align to TRBD2. The J segment lost 7 bases and the V segment lost 7 bases, leaving 18 bases of the junction unmatched. Germline V gene data show CDR1 as SGHAT and CDR2 as FQNNGV. The CDR3 covers 16 residues.

As for this clonotype: One junction end disagrees with the germline gene, perhaps due to a read error. This chain connects TRBV7-9 to TRBJ2-1, with D maybe TRBD2 (5 bases). Germline V gives CDR1 SEHNR, CDR2 FQNEAQ (reference sequence). This CDR3 spans 14 amino acids. As DNA, the CDR3 is TGTGCCATCAGCCCGGGCGCGGCGGCGGGTGAGCAGTTCTTC. Protein sequence: CAISPGAAAGEQFF.

A note on this clonotype: A much larger clone differs from this one at a single base, so this may be a read error. The chain couples TRBV5-1 to TRBJ2-7; no firm D call. CDR3 length: 14 residues. Germline V gives CDR1 SGHRS, CDR2 YFSETQ. The CDR3 DNA reads TGCGCCACCAGCTTGGCCCCGGTAGCAAACGAGCAGTACTTC. It is translated as CATSLAPVANEQYF. The entire variable domain, with the rest obtained from reference TRBV5-1 and TRBJ2-7, is as follows: KAGVTQTPRYLIKTRGQQVTLSCSPISGHRSVSWYQQTPGQGLQFLFEYFSETQRNKGNFPGRFSGRQFSNSRSEMNVSTLELGDSALYLCATSLAPVANEQYFGPGTRLTVT.

This clonotype has at least ten counts. One end of the junction varies from germline; a read error may be responsible. The genes are TRBV11-3 and TRBJ1-3; D is perhaps TRBD1 (6 bases). Germline CDR1 and CDR2: SGHNT and YENEEA. The CDR3 runs 15 residues. CDR3 in amino acids: CVSSSSRGHGNTIYF. The CDR3 DNA sequence: TGTGTCAGCAGCTCGTCACGGGGGCATGGAAACACCATATATTTT.

A note on this clonotype: An end of the junction does not agree with germline; a read error may underlie this. V and J are TRBV5-1 and TRBJ2-6, with 12 bases lining up with TRBD1. This CDR3 contains 20 residues. From germline, CDR1 is SGHRS and CDR2 YFSETQ. CDR3 loop: CASRLGTGGGSASGANVLTF. CDR3 nucleotide sequence: TGCGCCAGCAGATTGGGGACAGGGGGCGGTTCGGCCTCTGGGGCCAACGTCCTGACTTTC.

About this clonotype itself: One base away lies a much larger clone, so this may be a sequencing read error. The CDR3 does not end in the conserved phenylalanine or tryptophan, so this is likely a read error. The J gene is TRBJ2-7, the V gene TRBV29-1; TRBD2 matches at 10 bases. The V gene's germline CDR1 is SQVTM and CDR2 ANQGSEA. There are 17 residues in the CDR3. After removal of 0 bases from V and 3 bases from J, the junction contained 11 bases not matched to a gene. CDR3 region: CSVEEAASGSVIYEQYY. Written as DNA, the CDR3 is TGCAGCGTTGAAGAGGCGGCTAGCGGGAGTGTTATCTACGAGCAGTACTAC.

In regard to this clonotype: This may be a read error, as it is one base from a much larger clone. The chain carries TRBV6-5 and TRBJ2-6, with 8 bases matching TRBD1. Germline-derived CDR1 and CDR2 are MNHEY and SVGAGI. The length of the CDR3 is 18 residues. The junction had 15 bases not matched to a gene; V was cut back by 8 bases and J by 3 bases. CDR3 sequence (DNA): TGTGCCAGCTGTCTTTGGACAGGGATGAAAGTTGGGGCCAACGTCCTGACTTTC. It specifies CASCLWTGMKVGANVLTF.

Worth noting for this clonotype: Being one base from a much bigger clone, this may be a read error. This chain connects TRBV11-2 to TRBJ1-1, with unresolved D. This CDR3 comprises 15 residues. In germline, CDR1 is SGHAT, CDR2 FQNNGV. The CDR3 spells CPSSLDPSVNTEAFF. In nucleotides, the CDR3 is TGTCCCAGCAGCTTAGATCCCTCGGTGAACACTGAAGCTTTCTTT.

Worth noting for this clonotype: One end of the junction is discordant with germline, which a read error may explain. The rearrangement links TRBV10-3 to TRBJ2-5; D not certain. The CDR3 runs 15 residues. In germline, CDR1 is ENHRY, CDR2 SYGVKD. The DNA for the CDR3 is TGTACCATCAGTGAGTCTGCTACCAGAGAAGAGACCCAGTACTTC. Translated: CTISESATREETQYF.

CDR3: CASSHKDSNCYEQYF. CDR3 DNA sequence: TGTGCCAGCAGTCACAAGGACAGCAACTGCTACGAGCAGTACTTC. The gene calls are TRBV6-5 and TRBJ2-7; D may be TRBD1 (6 bases). The CDR3 extends over 15 amino acids. Germline assignment: CDR1 MNHEY and CDR2 SVGAGI. Trimming removed 5 bases at V and 3 bases at J, with 17 bases between.

With regard to this clonotype: The CDR3 does not end in the conserved phenylalanine or tryptophan, so this is likely a read error. No DNA is shown, since the ends of the CDR3 on it are uncertain; the CDR3 is the one TCRdb lists. The chain combines TRBV6-1 with TRBJ2-2; the table assigns TRBD1, which was not confirmed against the DNA. The CDR3 adds up to 15 amino acids, both ends counted. The germline CDR1 and CDR2 sequences are MNHNS and SASEGT. The CDR3 loop is CASSEPLGRFGELLI.

This clonotype was picked up many times. V usage is TRBV11-2 and J usage is TRBJ1-3; unclear D gene. V lost 2 bases to trimming and J lost 2 bases, with 4 bases between them. The CDR3 length is 13 residues. Germline V lookup: CDR1 SGHAT, CDR2 FQNNGV. CDR3 region: CASSLLAGNTIYF. The CDR3, as DNA: TGTGCCAGCAGCTTACTAGCTGGAAACACCATATATTTT.

This clonotype was recorded at least ten times. At one of its ends the junction is not consistent with the germline gene, which may arise from a read error. The chain employs TRBV11-2 and TRBJ2-2, with D maybe TRBD1 (6 bases). The V gene's germline CDR1 is SGHAT and CDR2 FQNNGV. The CDR3 covers 15 residues. The CDR3 is CASSLGGTHTGKLFF. CDR3 coding DNA: TGTGCCAGCAGCTTAGGAGGGACACACACCGGGAAGCTGTTTTTT.